Sequencing of this TCR beta chain was carried out in a study of beta chain features in type 1 diabetes. General study results and limits: When VDJ junctions were examined, type 1 diabetes patients showed fewer insertions and more deletions.

Isolated RNA was reverse transcribed in full, so expressed TCRB transcripts were sequenced. Assay used: immunoSEQ multiplex PCR; TCRdb lists only in-frame clones, some missing. The data hold about 230,000 clones, with 9.6% observed a single time. CDR1 SGHRS and CDR2 YFSETQ come from the germline V gene. J was trimmed by 4 bases and V by 4 bases; bases with no gene match: 5. The CDR3 is made up of 15 amino acids. Notes on this clone: The antigen remains unidentified.

The sequenced material came from naive CD4+ T cells from blood. This receptor was obtained from a woman aged 18-30 years in good health. This sequence joins TRBV5-1 and TRBJ2-5; 12 nucleotides agree with TRBD1. The CDR3 coding sequence is TGCGCCAGCAGCGCCGGGACAGGGGGCCGAGAGACCCAGTACTTC. As protein: CASSAGTGGRETQYF.